There are many counts of the clone carrying this TCR beta chain. The data were obtained in a study of T cells after yellow fever vaccination. Whole-study context: SMART-Seq v4 Ultra Low Input handled preparation of low-cell-number fractions.

Universal primer sites and UMIs were introduced during 5'RACE template-switching synthesis of TCR cDNA. Using its own MiXCR run on the 5' RACE reads, TCRdb lists one record per CDR3 protein. The top ten clones hold 14% of a sample with about 550,000 distinct CDR3 sequences, approximately 21% of them seen once. This CDR3 is 14 amino acids long. With V trimmed by 7 bases and J by 3 bases, 9 bases remained unmatched. The clonotype originates from a young man who received the YFV17D yellow fever vaccine. This sequence joins TRBV12-3 or TRBV12-4 and TRBJ2-7, with 7 bases lining up with TRBD1. This material consisted of PBMCs, taken 15 days after the yellow fever booster vaccination. The CDR3 here is CASTTRGQDYEQYF. The CDR3 bases are TGTGCCAGCACCACCCGAGGACAGGACTACGAGCAGTACTTC.